The clone carrying this T cell receptor (beta chain) occurred a few times. The antigen remains unidentified. The data stem from a study of human T cells and chemical hapten exposure. In the study overall: TCR yields per sample varied, mainly owing to small pooled library volume differences.

TCRdb re-called the RACE reads through MiXCR, storing one row per CDR3 protein. In the table there are around 160,000 distinct CDR3 sequences, roughly 15% of which are singletons. General observations from the study: Expanded TCRs showed more large CDR3 clusters than pre-sensitization or healthy control sets.

Time point indicated: patch test 1, 2 weeks after DPC sensitization. Sample treatment: therapeutic diphenylcyclopropenone sensitization with weekly scalp DPC. Total RNA extraction was carried out from unfractionated whole blood. The material sequenced was whole blood, taken in connection with sensitization to the hapten diphenylcyclopropenone (DPC). The receptor was derived from a woman in her 30s with alopecia areata. Some clones in this sample may be carry-over from other donors' samples.

As DNA, the CDR3 is TGTGCCAGCAGTTCAGGACTGCAAAGAATCTACAATGAGCAGTTCTTC. Translated, it gives CASSSGLQRIYNEQFF. The chain joins TRBV6-2 or TRBV6-3 to TRBJ2-1; D is possibly TRBD2 (5 bases). Per germline, CDR1 MNHEY and CDR2 SVGEGT. V was shortened by 4 bases and J by 3 bases, with 16 bases between the two germline ends. This CDR3 has 16 residues.